The T cell receptor beta chain described here comes from a study of cytomegalovirus exposure and HLA in healthy donors. The germline V gene encodes CDR1 LNHDA and CDR2 SQIVND (reference sequence). Trimming stripped 10 bases from V and 0 bases from J, with 16 bases between. The CDR3 loop spans 14 amino acids. This clone was observed a handful of times. A multiplex PCR was run with 60 Vbeta primers and 13 Jbeta primers. As originally analysed: In a later analysis, the count reached 82 million or so unique TCR beta chains, with approximately 10 million shared. Libraries were prepared by immunoSEQ multiplex PCR; TCRdb keeps only in-frame clonotypes and omits some of them. V and J calls and clone size come straight from that table; D and trimming were deduced from the DNA. The table includes fewer than 140,000 clones, 71% detected once.

This chain uses TRBV19 with TRBJ2-7; a possible D gene is TRBD2 (5 bases). The source material was PBMCs. The TCR was taken from a female donor in good health and CMV-seronegative. CDR3 sequence: CATMRTPSSYEQYF. CDR3 bases: TGTGCCACCATGAGGACTCCAAGCTCCTACGAGCAGTACTTC. The whole variable domain, remainder taken from reference TRBV19 and TRBJ2-7, is DGGITQSPKYLFRKEGQNVTLSCEQNLNHDAMYWYRQDPGQGLRLIYYSQIVNDFQKGDIAEGYSVSREKKESFPLTVTSAQKNPTAFYLCATMRTPSSYEQYFGPGTRLTVT.